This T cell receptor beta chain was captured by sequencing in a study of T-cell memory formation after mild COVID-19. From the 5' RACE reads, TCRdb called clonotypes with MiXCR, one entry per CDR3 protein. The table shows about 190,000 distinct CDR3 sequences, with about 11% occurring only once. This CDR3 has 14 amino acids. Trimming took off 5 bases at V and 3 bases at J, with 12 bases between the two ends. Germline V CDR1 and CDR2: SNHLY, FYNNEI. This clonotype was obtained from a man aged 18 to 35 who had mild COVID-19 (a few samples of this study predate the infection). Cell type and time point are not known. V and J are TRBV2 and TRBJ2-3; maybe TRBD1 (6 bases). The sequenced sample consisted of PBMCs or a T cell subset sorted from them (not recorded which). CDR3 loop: CASSITTGTDTQYF. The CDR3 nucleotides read TGTGCCAGCAGTATAACTACAGGGACAGATACGCAGTATTTT.